Presented here are 3 T cell receptor beta chains from one specimen sequenced in a study of shared clonotypes between healthy human individuals (dated by TCRdb to about 2020). CD8 naive samples were obtained by positive selection for CCR7 among CD45RO-negative cells, yielding a CD45RA+CCR7+ population from which TemRA cells were excluded. Receptors were amplified or captured by the immunoSEQ multiplex PCR assay. TCRdb's version of the immuneACCESS table is confined to in-frame rearrangements and falls short of the full clone set. An unresolved V gene accounts for under half of the shortfall where checked; the remainder is of unknown origin. Across this sample there are some 580,000 clones, with about 98% seen only once. Clones ranked in the top ten supply approximately 0.3% of the sample. The source material was naive CD8+ T cells sorted from blood. According to the study, the label for this sample's cell subset or site signals: CD45RA+CCR7+. These receptors all come from a man aged 25-45 years in good health.

CDR3 sequence: CASSPESSYNEQFF. For the CDR3, the DNA is TGTGCCAGCAGTCCAGAGAGCTCCTACAATGAGCAGTTCTTC. V and J are TRBV6-1 and TRBJ2-1; D remains unclear. This CDR3 is 14 amino acids long. Germline CDR1 reads MNHNS; CDR2 reads SASEGT. V gave up 5 bases and J gave up 0 bases, with 8 bases separating them.

This chain joins TRBV7-9 and TRBJ2-7, with D hard to call. This CDR3 region has 12 residues. Trimming left V 2 bases short and J 2 bases short, with 4 bases between. Looked up from germline, CDR1 is SEHNR and CDR2 is FQNEAQ (reference sequence). The CDR3 DNA follows: TGTGCCAGCAGCTTACGGACCTACGAGCAGTACTTC. Its translation: CASSLRTYEQYF. The entire variable domain, with the rest obtained from reference TRBV7-9 and TRBJ2-7, is as follows: DTGVSQNPRHKITKRGQNVTFRCDPISEHNRLYWYRQTLGQGPEFLTYFQNEAQLEKSRLLSDRFSAERPKGSFSTLEIQRTEQGDSAMYLCASSLRTYEQYFGPGTRLTVT.

V and J are TRBV19 and TRBJ2-1; TRBD2 matches 13 bases. This CDR3 has 16 residues. Germline V gene sequence: CDR1 LNHDA, CDR2 SQIVND (reference sequence). With 7 bases clipped from V and 12 bases from J, the junction kept 15 bases outside the gene matches. CDR3 region: CASKGTSGTGVLGQFF. The CDR3, as DNA: TGTGCCAGTAAAGGGACTAGCGGGACCGGGGTGTTGGGGCAGTTCTTC.